The sequence of this T cell receptor (beta chain) was determined in a study of cytomegalovirus exposure and HLA in healthy donors. Overall study: As an earlier analysis found, about 190 million T cells yielded approximately 100 million unique TCR beta sequences. The study, taken as a whole, reports: As a later analysis showed, a missense DCLRE1C variant was linked to trimming of TCR beta V- and J-genes. Analysis was performed later, and it showed HLA-associated TCR beta chains to be more clonally expanded than equally common others.

The germline V gene has CDR1 SGDLS and CDR2 YYNGEE. V trimming: 4 bases; J trimming: 0 bases; junction bases outside the gene matches: 6. The CDR3 extends over 16 amino acids. A multiplex PCR was run with 60 Vbeta primers and 13 Jbeta primers. Profiled with immunoSEQ multiplex PCR; TCRdb holds only in-frame clones, not every one. The sample totals about 200,000 clones. Remarks on this clone: What it recognizes is unknown.

Specimen: PBMCs. The chain has TRBV9 and TRBJ1-1; 10 positions match TRBD1. The receptor's source is a boy aged 10-17 years in good health and CMV-seronegative. The CDR3 region is CASSSWTGGMNTEAFF. The CDR3 DNA is TGTGCCAGCAGCTCGTGGACAGGGGGTATGAACACTGAAGCTTTCTTT.